Listed here are 5 T cell receptor beta chains from one sample, sequenced in a study of blood T cell repertoires in COVID-19. Generated by immunoSEQ multiplex PCR, the TCRdb table keeps only in-frame clones and is missing some. Among 120,000 or so clones listed, more than 75% were seen once. The material sequenced was peripheral blood. The receptors derive from a woman in her 50s with acute or convalescent COVID-19.

The V call is TRBV29-1, the J call TRBJ2-3; perhaps TRBD2 as D (5 bases). Germline V gene lookup returns CDR1 SQVTM and CDR2 ANQGSEA. Trimming pared 3 bases from V and 2 bases from J, leaving 9 bases between. This CDR3 is 13 amino acids long. The CDR3 here is CSVESGFTDTQYF. The DNA for the CDR3 is TGCAGCGTTGAGTCGGGGTTCACAGATACGCAGTATTTT.

The rearrangement uses TRBV10-2 and TRBJ2-7, with TRBD1 as a possible D gene (5 bases). V was cut by 8 bases and J by 5 bases, with 16 bases left in between. In germline, CDR1 is WSHSY, CDR2 SAAADI. This CDR3 has 13 amino acids. CDR3 coding DNA: TGCGCCAGCCTTCGGACAAAGCTCGACGAGCAGTACTTC. It codes for CASLRTKLDEQYF.

The rearrangement uses TRBV7-9 and TRBJ2-1; 8 positions match TRBD2. V lost 6 bases, J lost 2 bases, and 3 bases stayed unmatched. The CDR3 loop spans 14 amino acids. Germline values: CDR1 SEHNR, CDR2 FQNEAQ (reference sequence). The CDR3: CASSTSGPYNEQFF. In DNA form, the CDR3 reads TGTGCCAGCAGTACTAGCGGTCCCTACAATGAGCAGTTCTTC.

The chain is built from TRBV28 and TRBJ1-5; 12 nucleotides line up with TRBD1. The CDR3 covers 16 residues. V lost 3 bases, J lost 6 bases, and 6 bases stayed unmatched. Germline V gene data show CDR1 as MDHEN and CDR2 as SYDVKM. The CDR3 loop is CASSFMGQGAFQPQHF. As DNA, the CDR3 is TGTGCCAGCAGTTTTATGGGACAGGGGGCCTTTCAGCCCCAGCATTTT.

The V and J genes are TRBV5-8 and TRBJ2-5, with D possibly being TRBD2 (5 bases). Germline CDR1 reads SGHTS; CDR2 reads YDEGEE. This CDR3 is built from 14 residues. Trimming removed 4 bases at V and 1 base at J, with 11 bases between. CDR3 DNA: TGTGCCAGCAGCCCCCCGAGGGCCCAAGAGACCCAGTACTTC. Protein: CASSPPRAQETQYF.